One sample yielded the 5 T cell receptor gamma chains listed below, sequenced in a study of intestinal T cells in coeliac disease (dated by TCRdb to 2020 to 2021). Receptor libraries were prepared by multiplex PCR. Sequencing instrument: Ion Torrent PGM. TRG repertoires were amplified from 150 to 250 ng of biopsy DNA with the LymphoTrack kit, in which Illumina adapters are carried by the primers. TCRdb reanalyzed the public reads with the CATT caller, and identical DNA sequences were merged afterwards. A total of around 400 gamma-chain clones appear in this sample, about half of them only once. Around 35% of the sample lies in the top ten. Genomic DNA was extracted with the QIAamp DNA FFPE tissue kit from ten 5-um FFPE scrolls per case. The specimen was a duodenal biopsy. These receptor sequences come from a human donor with celiac disease.

Remarks on this clone: With a far larger clone one base away, a read error is the likely cause. The sample holds other DNA sequences that translate to the same CDR3. This rearrangement joins TRGV9 to TRGJ1 or TRGJ2. Germline V lookup: CDR1 GITISATS, CDR2 ISYDGTV (reference sequence). This CDR3 has 13 residues. The CDR3: CALWEVRPHKKLF. CDR3 sequence (DNA): TGTGCCCTGTGGGAGGTGCGCCCCCATAAGAAACTCTTT.

The chain uses TRGV10 and TRGJP1. TRGV10 is filed as an ORF, its function uncertain. The CDR3 covers 9 residues. Losses at the gene ends were 14 bases for V and 8 bases for J; bases not matched to a gene: 3. This chain's CDR3 is CASGWFKIF. The CDR3 nucleotides read TGTGCTTCAGGTTGGTTCAAGATATTT.

This clone has more than one count but fewer than ten. A read error likely explains this, since a far larger clone differs by one base. Additional DNA sequences in this sample encode the identical CDR3. The chain is built from TRGV10 and TRGJ1 or TRGJ2. TRGV10 is treated as an ORF (open reading frame) with a function not yet certain. There are 12 residues in the CDR3. In DNA form, the CDR3 reads TGTGCTGCGTGGGATAGGGTAAACGAGAAGCTCTTT. It codes for CAAWDRVNEKLF.

By sample share, this clone is large. The chain uses TRGV9 and TRGJ1 or TRGJ2. J was trimmed by 0 bases and V by 5 bases; bases with no gene match: 4. CDR3 length: 13 amino acids. The germline V gene has CDR1 GITISATS and CDR2 ISYDGTV (reference sequence). In DNA, the CDR3 is TGTGCCTTGTGGGGGGCGAATTATTATAAGAAACTCTTT. Its protein is CALWGANYYKKLF.

This sequence joins TRGV10 and TRGJ1 or TRGJ2. TRGV10 is an open reading frame whose function is uncertain. This CDR3 has 14 amino acids. With V trimmed by 8 bases and J by 7 bases, 15 bases remained unmatched. CDR3 nucleotide sequence: TGTGCTGCGTGGGACCCCCCCAGGCACTATAAGAAACTCTTT. It is translated as CAAWDPPRHYKKLF.